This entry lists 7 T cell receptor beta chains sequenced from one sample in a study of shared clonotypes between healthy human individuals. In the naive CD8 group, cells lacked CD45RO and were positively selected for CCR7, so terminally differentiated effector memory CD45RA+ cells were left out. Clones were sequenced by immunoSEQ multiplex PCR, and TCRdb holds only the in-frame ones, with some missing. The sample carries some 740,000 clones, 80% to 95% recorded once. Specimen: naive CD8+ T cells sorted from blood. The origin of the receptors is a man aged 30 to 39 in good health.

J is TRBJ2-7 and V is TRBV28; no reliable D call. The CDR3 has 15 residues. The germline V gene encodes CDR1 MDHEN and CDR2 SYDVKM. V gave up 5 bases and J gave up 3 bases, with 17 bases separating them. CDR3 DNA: TGTGCCAGCAGTCCCCGTGCTCCTGGGGACTACGAGCAGTACTTC. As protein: CASSPRAPGDYEQYF.

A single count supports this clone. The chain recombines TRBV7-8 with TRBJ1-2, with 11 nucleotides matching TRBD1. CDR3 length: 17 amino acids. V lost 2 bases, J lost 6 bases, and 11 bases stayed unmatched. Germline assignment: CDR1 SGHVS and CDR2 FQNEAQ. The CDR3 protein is CASSLRTGGGRWDGYTF. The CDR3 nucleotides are TGTGCCAGCAGCTTAAGGACAGGGGGCGGAAGATGGGATGGCTACACCTTC.

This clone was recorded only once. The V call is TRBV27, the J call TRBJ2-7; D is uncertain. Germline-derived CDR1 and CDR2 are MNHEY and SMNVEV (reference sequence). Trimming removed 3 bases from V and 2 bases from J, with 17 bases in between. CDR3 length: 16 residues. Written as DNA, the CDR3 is TGTGCCAGCAGTTTTGCTGCCGGAGACGGTCCCTACGAGCAGTACTTC. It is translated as CASSFAAGDGPYEQYF.

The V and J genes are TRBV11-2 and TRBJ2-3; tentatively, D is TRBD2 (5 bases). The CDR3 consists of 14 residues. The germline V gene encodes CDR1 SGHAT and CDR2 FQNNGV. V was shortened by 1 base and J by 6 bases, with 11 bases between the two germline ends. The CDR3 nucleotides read TGTGCCAGCAGCTTAGGTGAGCGGTCCGATACGCAGTATTTT. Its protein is CASSLGERSDTQYF.

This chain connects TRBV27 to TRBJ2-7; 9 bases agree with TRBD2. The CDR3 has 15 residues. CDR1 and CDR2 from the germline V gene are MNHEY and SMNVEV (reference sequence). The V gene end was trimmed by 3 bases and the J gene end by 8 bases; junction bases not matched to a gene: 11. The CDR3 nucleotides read TGTGCCAGCAGTTTCGATATTAGCGGGAGTTCTAAGCAGTACTTC. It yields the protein CASSFDISGSSKQYF.

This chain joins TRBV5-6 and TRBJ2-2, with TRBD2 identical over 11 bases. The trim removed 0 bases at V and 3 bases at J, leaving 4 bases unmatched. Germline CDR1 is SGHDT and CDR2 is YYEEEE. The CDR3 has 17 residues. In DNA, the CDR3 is TGTGCCAGCAGCTTGGCCACTAGCGGGAGTTACACCGGGGAGCTGTTTTTT. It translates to CASSLATSGSYTGELFF.

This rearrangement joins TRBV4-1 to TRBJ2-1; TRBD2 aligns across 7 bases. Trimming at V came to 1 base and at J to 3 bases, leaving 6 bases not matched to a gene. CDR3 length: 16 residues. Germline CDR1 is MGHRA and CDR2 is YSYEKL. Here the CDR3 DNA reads TGCGCCAGCAGCCAAGTCGGGGCGGGAGACTACAATGAGCAGTTCTTC. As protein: CASSQVGAGDYNEQFF.